Sequencing of this TCR beta chain was carried out in a study of immune evolution from preneoplasia to lung adenocarcinoma (dated by TCRdb to about 2021). Regarding the research as a whole: HLA loss of heterozygosity was observed in about 7%, 15% and 30% of AIS, MIA and ADC lesions, respectively, and was not observed in any AAH lesions. The study combined immune gene expression, TCR sequencing and multiplex immunofluorescence to profile immune contexture across lung adenocarcinoma precursors and invasive adenocarcinoma. Resected precursor lesions (AAH, AIS, MIA) and invasive adenocarcinomas were compared against paired morphologically normal lung tissue. The sample size depended on which specimens were available, not on a prior power calculation. Whole exome sequencing and methylation data from the same cohort of nodules were integrated with the immune data. The overall cohort comprised just under 55 patients with pulmonary nodules who underwent surgical resection. TCR sequencing data came from approximately 51 patients. The study reported that 90 to 120 samples were used for TCR sequencing. Class I HLA alleles were inferred from exome data with POLYSOLVER, and allele-specific HLA loss was detected with LOHHLA.

Looking up the germline V gene yields CDR1 LGHNT and CDR2 FRNRAP. Trimming costs V 5 bases and J 1 base, and their ends lie 18 bases apart. From the cysteine through the phenylalanine, the CDR3 covers 17 amino acids. Only the CDR3 portion is preserved as DNA: 51 bases, with reading frame beginning at the first base. The paper's findings and limits, for the study overall: Compared with EGFR-mutant or double wild-type lesions, KRAS-mutant nodules had the highest T cell clonality. The highest clonality was observed in normal lung, whereas higher T cell density and diversity but lower clonality appeared to be present in later-stage lesions. The highest top T cell clone frequencies were observed in normal lung, and a progressive decrease in top T cell clone frequencies appeared to occur from AAH through AIS, MIA and invasive adenocarcinoma. Because all patients were from Japan and China, applicability to Western populations was uncertain. The findings reflected association rather than direct causation, and larger cohorts with long-term follow-up and longitudinal biopsies were considered necessary.

Resection was performed on patients in Japan or China between the mid-2010s and the late 2010s. Two lung cancer pathologists independently confirmed the histologic diagnosis of each case on H&E slides. Macro-dissection after pathologic assessment enriched premalignant or tumor cells for nucleic acid extraction. DNA was isolated from FFPE tissue using the AllPrep DNA/RNA FFPE Kit. This clone was seen only once. The clone's antigen remains unknown. Nothing much larger sits one base from this clone, and base qualities are not available. TCR beta CDR3 regions were sequenced from DNA using the immunoSEQ hsTCRbeta Kit. On the study's bioinformatics: The ImmunoSEQ Analyzer was used to analyse the TCR sequencing data. T cell clonality was defined as 1 minus Pielou's evenness, as computed on productive rearrangements. T cell diversity was measured with the inverse Simpson index on productive templates. T cell density was TCR beta template counts normalized to usable DNA, estimated by amplifying and sequencing housekeeping genes. TCR metrics were compared across histologic stages using two-sided Kruskal-Wallis tests. Here the immuneACCESS table is served through TCRdb, limited to in-frame sequences with V and J called. Missing clones are a known gap in these copies; in checked studies unresolved V genes cover under half, and the rest lacks a known reason. V and J calls and clone size come straight from that table; D and trimming were deduced from the DNA. The sample contains 9,500 to 10,000 clones, nearly 80% of them found a single time. Of the sample, over 10% falls within the top ten clones.

The origin of this receptor is a person aged 80 or older with lung adenocarcinoma. Sequencing used FFPE lung adenocarcinoma in situ tissue. Explained via the paper, the cell subset or site label denotes: preinvasive adenocarcinoma in situ (AIS). This chain is built from TRBV12-5 and TRBJ1-5; a tentative D call is TRBD1 (6 bases match). The CDR3 corresponds to CASGILGGYVSNQPQHF. At the DNA level, the sequence is TGTGCTAGTGGTATCCTAGGGGGGTATGTCAGCAATCAGCCCCAGCATTTT.